The clone carrying this T cell receptor beta chain has only one observation. V gave up 0 bases and J gave up 0 bases, with 14 bases separating them. This CDR3 spans 17 amino acids. CDR1 and CDR2 from the germline V gene are ENHRY and SYGVKD. This specimen comes from a study of shared clonotypes between healthy human individuals. Study summary: Donors had three CD4 naive, three CD4 memory, two CD8 naive and one CD8 memory plate apiece.

Donors had no recently reported acute infections or vaccinations and were HIV-negative. CD4+ cells underwent separation, giving CD45RA+ naive and CD45RA-negative memory subsets. Profiling relied on immunoSEQ multiplex PCR, and the TCRdb table lists in-frame clones only, not all of them. The sample contains some 2.4 million clones, more than 85% of which appear only once. The sequence was obtained from a man aged 18 to 30 in good health. Some clones in this sample may be carry-over from other donors' samples. Sample: naive CD4+ T cells from PBMCs. Documented subset: CD45RA+ positively selected. The genes are TRBV10-3 and TRBJ1-1; D remains unclear. DNA of the CDR3: TGTGCCATCAGTGAGTCGACTCTTGGGGTCATGAACACTGAAGCTTTCTTT. It specifies CAISESTLGVMNTEAFF.